The present T cell receptor (beta chain) was sequenced within a study of regulatory T cells in long-lasting Graves disease. One entry per CDR3 protein results from TCRdb running MiXCR on the reads. The repertoire holds about 1,200 distinct CDR3 sequences, 70% to 80% seen once, with roughly 9.8% in the top ten. Trimming stripped 4 bases from V and 3 bases from J, with 9 bases between. The CDR3 loop spans 14 amino acids. The V gene's germline CDR1 is MNHEY and CDR2 SVGEGT. Following extraction of RNA from PBMCs, that RNA was used to make the TCR library. Sequencing was performed on peripheral blood mononuclear cells (PBMCs), taken with antithyroid drug treatment, in newly diagnosed or persistent Graves disease (not recorded which). V and J are TRBV6-2 or TRBV6-3 and TRBJ2-2, with unresolved D. The sequence derives from a woman in her 30s with Graves disease. The CDR3 DNA reads TGTGCCAGCAGTTCCACGGATTACACCGGGGAGCTGTTTTTT. Residues: CASSSTDYTGELFF.